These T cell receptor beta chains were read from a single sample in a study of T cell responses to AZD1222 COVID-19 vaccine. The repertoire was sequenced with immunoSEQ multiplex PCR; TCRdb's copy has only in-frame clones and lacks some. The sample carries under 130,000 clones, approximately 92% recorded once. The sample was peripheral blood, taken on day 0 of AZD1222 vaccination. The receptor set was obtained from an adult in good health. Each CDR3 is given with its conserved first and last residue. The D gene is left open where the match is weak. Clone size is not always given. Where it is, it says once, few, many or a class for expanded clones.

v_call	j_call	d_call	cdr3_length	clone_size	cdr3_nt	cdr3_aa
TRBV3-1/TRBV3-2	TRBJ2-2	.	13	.	TGTGCCAGCAGCCAGGGGGCAACCGGGGAGCTGTTTTTT	CASSQGATGELFF
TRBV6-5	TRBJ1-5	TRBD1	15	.	TGTGCCAGCAGAGACAGACAGGGGAGTCATCAGCCCCAGCATTTT	CASRDRQGSHQPQHF
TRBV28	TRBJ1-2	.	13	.	TGTGCCAGCAGTTTTCAGTCAATGGGGGGCTACACCTTC	CASSFQSMGGYTF
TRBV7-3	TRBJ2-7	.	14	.	TGTGCCAGCAGCTTAAAAGCGGCCTCCTACGAGCAGTACTTC	CASSLKAASYEQYF
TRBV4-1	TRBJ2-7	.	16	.	TGCGCCAGCAGCCTAGATATCTCGGTCCTGGGGGACGAGCAGTACTTC	CASSLDISVLGDEQYF
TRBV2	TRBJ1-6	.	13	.	TGTGCCAGCAGTGAGTGGCTTGGATCACCCCTCCACTTT	CASSEWLGSPLHF
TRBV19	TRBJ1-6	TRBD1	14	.	TGTGCCAGTAGTGAGCCAGGGGGGTATTCACCCCTCCACTTT	CASSEPGGYSPLHF
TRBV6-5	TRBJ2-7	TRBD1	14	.	TGTGCCAGCACCCCTCAACAGGGGTGGAACGAGCAGTACTTC	CASTPQQGWNEQYF
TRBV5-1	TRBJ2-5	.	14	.	TGCGCCAGCAGCTTGATTACGGGGGTAGAGACCCAGTACTTC	CASSLITGVETQYF
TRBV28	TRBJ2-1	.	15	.	TGTGCCAGCAGCCCTGGGGACCCTTCATACAATGAGCAGTTCTTC	CASSPGDPSYNEQFF
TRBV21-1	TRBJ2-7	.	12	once	TGTGCCAGGGTCTTGGGCCCATACGAGCAGTACTTC	CARVLGPYEQYF
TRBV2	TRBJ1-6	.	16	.	TGTGCCAGCAGCAAGGCCGTGAGCTCCTATAATTCACCCCTCCACTTT	CASSKAVSSYNSPLHF
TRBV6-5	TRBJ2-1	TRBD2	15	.	TGTGCCAGCAGCCCCCTAGCGGGCAACTACAATGAGCAGTTCTTC	CASSPLAGNYNEQFF
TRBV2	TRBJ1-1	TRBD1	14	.	TGTGCCAGCAATCGGAACAGGGGGATGGCTGAAGCTTTCTTT	CASNRNRGMAEAFF
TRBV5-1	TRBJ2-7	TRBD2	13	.	TGCGCCAGCAGTGGTAGCGGGATATACGAGCAGTACTTC	CASSGSGIYEQYF
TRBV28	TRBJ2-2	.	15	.	TGTGCCAGCAGTTTGGGGACGGGGGACACCGGGGAGCTGTTTTTT	CASSLGTGDTGELFF
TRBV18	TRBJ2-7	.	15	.	TGTGCCAGCTCACCCATGAGCCAACAGGGTTACGAGCAGTACTTC	CASSPMSQQGYEQYF
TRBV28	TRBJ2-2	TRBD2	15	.	TGTGCCAGCATCAATGGGGGGGCGAACACCGGGGAGCTGTTTTTT	CASINGGANTGELFF
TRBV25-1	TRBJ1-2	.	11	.	TGTGCCAGCAGTTGGGGACATGGCTACACCTTC	CASSWGHGYTF
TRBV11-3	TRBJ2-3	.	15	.	TGTGCCAGCAGCTTAGTAGGCGGGGTAACAGATACGCAGTATTTT	CASSLVGGVTDTQYF
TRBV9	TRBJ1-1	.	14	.	TGTGCCAGCAGCCCAGGGGCGGCGGGAACTGAAGCTTTCTTT	CASSPGAAGTEAFF
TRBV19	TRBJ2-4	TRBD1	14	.	TGTGCCAGTAGTATAGAGTACAGGGGAAACATTCAGTACTTC	CASSIEYRGNIQYF
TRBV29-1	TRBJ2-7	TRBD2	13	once	TGCAGCGTTAGGACTAGCGGGATTTACGAGCAGTACTTC	CSVRTSGIYEQYF
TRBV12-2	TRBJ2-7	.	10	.	TGTGCAAGTCGCTCATACGAGCAGTACTTC	CASRSYEQYF
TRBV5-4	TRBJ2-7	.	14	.	TGTGCCAGCAGCTTGGGACCAACAATATACGAGCAGTACTTC	CASSLGPTIYEQYF
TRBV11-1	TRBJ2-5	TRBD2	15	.	TGTGCCAGCAGCGCTACTAGCGGGGGGAGAGAGACCCAGTACTTC	CASSATSGGRETQYF
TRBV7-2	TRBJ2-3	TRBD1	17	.	TGTGCCAGCAGCCCAAACGGCCGGACAGGGATAACAGATACGCAGTATTTT	CASSPNGRTGITDTQYF
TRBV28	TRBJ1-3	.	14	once	TGTGCCAGCAGTACCCGACACTCTGGAAACACCATATATTTT	CASSTRHSGNTIYF